This T cell receptor (beta chain) was recorded in a study of OX40 agonist ivuxolimab in advanced cancers. General observations from the study: Certain nonresponders additionally had low normalized T-cell clonal expansion. Which antigen the expanded peripheral T cells recognized is unknown. At doses 0.1 to 3.0 mg/kg, CD4+ and CD8+ clones expanded.

Generated by immunoSEQ multiplex PCR, the TCRdb table keeps only in-frame clones and is missing some. The repertoire holds tens of thousands of clones, with about 77% as singletons. On this clone itself: Its antigen remains unidentified.

This material consisted of CD4+ or CD8+ T cells sorted from blood, taken in a trial of the OX40 agonist ivuxolimab. This sequence originates from an adult with an advanced solid tumor such as melanoma, head and neck, liver or kidney cancer.

CDR3 DNA sequence: TGTGCCAGTAGAGAGACCCAGTACTTC. It is translated as CASRETQYF. The J gene is TRBJ2-5, the V gene TRBV6-1; D remains ambiguous. The germline V gene has CDR1 MNHNS and CDR2 SASEGT. Trimming left V 9 bases short and J 4 bases short, with 3 bases between. CDR3 length: 9 amino acids.